The 14 T cell receptor beta chains below all came from one sample that was sequenced in a study of blood T cell repertoires in COVID-19. Measured with immunoSEQ multiplex PCR; TCRdb has only the in-frame clones, and not every one. The sample contains about 89,000 clones, around 80% of which appear only once. The specimen sequenced was peripheral blood. Receptors originate from a human donor in a cohort sampled during active COVID-19.

This sequence joins TRBV28 and TRBJ2-4; possible D gene TRBD1, 5 bases. V was clipped by 6 bases and J by 0 bases, with 15 bases between them. CDR1 MDHEN and CDR2 SYDVKM come from the germline V gene. The CDR3 loop spans 16 amino acids. CDR3 bases: TGTGCCAGCAGCTCCGTGACAGATTTAGCCAAAAACATTCAGTACTTC. This gives the protein CASSSVTDLAKNIQYF.

This clone occurred once. This chain joins TRBV5-1 and TRBJ2-1; TRBD2 is a possible D gene (5 bases). CDR1 and CDR2 (germline): SGHRS, YFSETQ. Trimming shortened V by 4 bases and J by 6 bases, and 11 bases separated the two germline ends. The CDR3 has 13 amino acids. The CDR3 sequence: CASSLPSGNEQFF. The DNA for the CDR3 is TGCGCCAGCAGCCTCCCCAGCGGCAATGAGCAGTTCTTC.

V is TRBV5-4 and J is TRBJ2-7, with TRBD1 matching over 10 bases. Germline V gene data show CDR1 as SGHNT and CDR2 as YYREEE (reference sequence). CDR3 size: 18 residues. V shed 0 bases and J 1 base; nucleotides not matched to a gene: 10. The CDR3 loop is CASSLVPGQGKGSYEQYF. The CDR3 bases are TGTGCCAGCAGCTTGGTCCCGGGACAGGGGAAGGGATCCTACGAGCAGTACTTC.

The chain recombines TRBV6-6 with TRBJ2-2; the match to TRBD1 covers 8 bases. The V gene end was trimmed by 5 bases and the J gene end by 0 bases; junction bases not matched to a gene: 2. Germline values: CDR1 MNHNY, CDR2 SVGAGI (reference sequence). This CDR3 is 15 amino acids long. The CDR3 DNA reads as TGTGCCAGCAGTACAGGGGGGTCGAACACCGGGGAGCTGTTTTTT. Protein sequence: CASSTGGSNTGELFF.

This clone has more than one count but fewer than ten. The chain combines TRBV5-6 with TRBJ2-1; 8 nucleotides agree with TRBD2. With V trimmed by 4 bases and J by 6 bases, 15 bases remained unmatched. The germline CDR1 and CDR2 sequences are SGHDT and YYEEEE. This CDR3 is 17 amino acids long. The CDR3 protein is CASSTPYGSGRVNEQFF. CDR3 nucleotides: TGTGCCAGCAGCACTCCCTACGGGAGCGGGAGAGTCAATGAGCAGTTCTTC.

This rearrangement joins TRBV4-1 to TRBJ1-2, with no clear D. Trimming left V 7 bases short and J 0 bases short, with 3 bases between. The CDR3 is 11 amino acids. CDR1 is MGHRA and CDR2 is YSYEKL in the germline V gene. The CDR3 nucleotides are TGCGCCAGCAACTCTAACTATGGCTACACCTTC. Encoded protein: CASNSNYGYTF.

The chain recombines TRBV5-5 with TRBJ2-7, with 8 bases that match TRBD1. The CDR3 has 15 residues. Germline values: CDR1 SGHKS, CDR2 YYEKEE (reference sequence). V dropped 0 bases and J dropped 6; count of bases not matched to a gene: 8. CDR3 in DNA: TGTGCCAGCAGCTTGGCCGGGACAGGTCTAGGCGAGCAGTACTTC. It codes for CASSLAGTGLGEQYF.

The rearrangement links TRBV6-5 to TRBJ1-5; D is undetermined. V gave up 6 bases and J gave up 2 bases, with 14 bases separating them. CDR1 is MNHEY and CDR2 is SVGAGI in the germline V gene. This CDR3 comprises 15 residues. CDR3 in amino acids: CASSLREGGNQPQHF. The DNA for the CDR3 is TGTGCCAGCAGCCTCCGGGAAGGAGGCAATCAGCCCCAGCATTTT.

The rearrangement links TRBV5-1 to TRBJ2-7, with 9 bases lining up with TRBD1. CDR3 size: 15 residues. Germline V gene sequence: CDR1 SGHRS, CDR2 YFSETQ. The trim removed 1 base at V and 2 bases at J, leaving 4 bases unmatched. The CDR3 DNA reads TGCGCCAGCAGCTTGACAGGGGGCAACCCCTACGAGCAGTACTTC. Translated, it gives CASSLTGGNPYEQYF.

The J gene is TRBJ1-6, the V gene TRBV9; weak D call: TRBD1 (5 bases). Germline assignment: CDR1 SGDLS and CDR2 YYNGEE. The V and J ends lost 2 bases and 5 bases respectively, with 11 bases between them. CDR3 length: 15 residues. CDR3 residues: CASSVGAVNNSPLHF. The DNA of the CDR3 is TGTGCCAGCAGCGTTGGGGCAGTTAATAATTCACCCCTCCACTTT.

This sequence joins TRBV24-1 and TRBJ1-5; a possible D gene is TRBD1 (6 bases). V was clipped by 2 bases and J by 3 bases, with 13 bases between them. Germline values: CDR1 KGHDR, CDR2 SFDVKD. CDR3 length: 16 amino acids. The CDR3 DNA reads TGTGCCACCAGTGATTCAGGGGAAAGGGACAATCAGCCCCAGCATTTT. Translation: CATSDSGERDNQPQHF.

The chain links TRBV19 to TRBJ2-7, with no clear D. The ends were cut back, 1 base at V and 0 bases at J, with 7 bases in the middle. CDR3 length equals 14 residues. Germline CDR1 LNHDA, CDR2 SQIVND (reference sequence). The CDR3 sequence: CASSIGHLSYEQYF. The CDR3 DNA follows: TGTGCCAGTAGTATAGGGCACCTCTCCTACGAGCAGTACTTC.

This chain links TRBV6-5 with TRBJ2-1; the D is unclear. V was shortened by 1 base and J by 6 bases, with 10 bases between the two germline ends. Germline loops: CDR1 MNHEY, CDR2 SVGAGI. The CDR3 consists of 14 residues. CDR3 protein: CASSYYPSGNEQFF. The CDR3 DNA reads TGTGCCAGCAGTTACTATCCATCGGGCAATGAGCAGTTCTTC.

CDR3 in amino acids: CASSDPRASAVKTQYF. The CDR3 DNA is TGTGCCAGTAGTGACCCCCGGGCTAGCGCAGTGAAGACCCAGTACTTC. This chain connects TRBV19 to TRBJ2-5, with D possibly TRBD2 on 6 matching bases. Trimming took 5 bases from V and 6 from J, leaving 22 bases between them. The CDR3 runs 16 residues. The V gene's germline CDR1 is LNHDA and CDR2 SQIVND (reference sequence). Combining the CDR3 with reference TRBV19 and TRBJ2-5 gives the whole variable domain DGGITQSPKYLFRKEGQNVTLSCEQNLNHDAMYWYRQDPGQGLRLIYYSQIVNDFQKGDIAEGYSVSREKKESFPLTVTSAQKNPTAFYLCASSDPRASAVKTQYFGPGTRLLVL.